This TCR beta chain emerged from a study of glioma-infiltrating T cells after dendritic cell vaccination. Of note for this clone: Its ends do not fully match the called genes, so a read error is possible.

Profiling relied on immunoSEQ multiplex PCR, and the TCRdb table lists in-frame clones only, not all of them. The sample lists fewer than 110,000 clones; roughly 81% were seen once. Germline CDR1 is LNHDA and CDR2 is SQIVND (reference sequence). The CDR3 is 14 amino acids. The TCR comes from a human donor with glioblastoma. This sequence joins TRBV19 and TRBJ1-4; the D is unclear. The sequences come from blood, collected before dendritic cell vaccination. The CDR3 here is CASSMKRIQEKPFF. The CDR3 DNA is TGTGCCAGTAGTATGAAAAGAATTCAGGAAAAACCGTTTTTT.